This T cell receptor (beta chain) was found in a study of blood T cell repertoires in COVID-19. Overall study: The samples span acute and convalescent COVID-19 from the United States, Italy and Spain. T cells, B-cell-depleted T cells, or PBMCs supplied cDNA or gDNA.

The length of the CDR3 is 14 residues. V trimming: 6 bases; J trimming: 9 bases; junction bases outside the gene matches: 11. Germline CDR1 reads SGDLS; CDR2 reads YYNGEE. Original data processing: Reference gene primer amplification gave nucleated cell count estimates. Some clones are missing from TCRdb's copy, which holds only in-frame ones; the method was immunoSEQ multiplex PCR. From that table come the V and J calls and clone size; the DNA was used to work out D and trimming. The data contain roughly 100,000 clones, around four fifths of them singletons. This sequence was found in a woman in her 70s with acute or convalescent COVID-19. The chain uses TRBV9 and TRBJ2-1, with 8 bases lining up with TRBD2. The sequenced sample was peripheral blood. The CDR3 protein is CASTSVTGGGEQFF. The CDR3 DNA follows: TGTGCCAGCACCTCAGTCACCGGGGGGGGTGAGCAGTTCTTC.